These 16 T cell receptor beta chains share one sample of origin, sequenced in a study of cytomegalovirus exposure and HLA in healthy donors. PCR employed 60 Vbeta and 13 Jbeta primers. Clones were read by immunoSEQ multiplex PCR, and TCRdb kept only the in-frame ones, dropping some. The repertoire holds more than 95,000 clones, about 80% seen once, with roughly 4.3% in the top ten. The sequenced material came from PBMCs. The receptors stem from a man younger than 45 in good health and CMV-seropositive.

This clone is a singleton in its sample. The genes are TRBV12-5 and TRBJ2-6; 8 nucleotides align to TRBD1. The CDR3 loop spans 16 amino acids. V lost 0 bases and J lost 8; bases outside the gene matches: 6. Germline loops: CDR1 LGHNT, CDR2 FRNRAP. The CDR3 sequence is CASGLVIARGPNVLTF. The CDR3 nucleotides are TGTGCTAGTGGTTTGGTAATCGCCAGGGGGCCCAACGTCCTGACTTTC.

This clone was picked up one time. V gene TRBV6-4 combines with J gene TRBJ1-2; weak D call: TRBD1 (6 bases). Germline values: CDR1 MRHNA, CDR2 SNTAGT. The CDR3 contains 13 residues. Trimming cost V 3 bases and J 8 bases, with 13 bases left between them. CDR3 bases: TGTGCCAGCAGTGAAACTACAGGGTTCGGCTACACCTTC. It encodes CASSETTGFGYTF.

To note about this clone: A junction boundary mismatches the germline segment, possibly from a read error. The V gene is TRBV19, the J gene TRBJ1-2, with 8 bases matching TRBD1. The CDR3 spans 15 residues. CDR1 and CDR2 from the germline V gene are LNHDA and SQIVND (reference sequence). The chain's CDR3 is CASSTGGQAPYGYTF. The CDR3 bases are TGTGCCAGCAGTACCGGGGGACAGGCCCCGTATGGCTACACCTTC.

V and J are TRBV15 and TRBJ1-4; 7 nucleotides line up with TRBD1. This CDR3 contains 16 residues. CDR1 LNHNV and CDR2 YYDKDF come from the germline V gene (reference sequence). Losses at the gene ends were 8 bases for V and 8 bases for J; bases not matched to a gene: 17. CDR3 sequence (DNA): TGTGCCACCTTTGGGGGGACAGCCCTGTTGGGGGAAAAACTGTTTTTT. Translation: CATFGGTALLGEKLFF.

The J gene is TRBJ2-7, the V gene TRBV7-2, with TRBD1 matching over 9 bases. Trimming cost V 5 bases and J 3 bases; bases outside gene matches: 11. Per the germline V gene, CDR1 is SGHTA and CDR2 is FQGNSA. The CDR3 covers 16 residues. In DNA form, the CDR3 reads TGTGCCAGCAGCCGAAGAGGGGGACAGGGTTACTACGAGCAGTACTTC. It translates to CASSRRGGQGYYEQYF. Complete variable domain (other parts from reference TRBV7-2 and TRBJ2-7): GAGVSQSPSNKVTEKGKDVELRCDPISGHTALYWYRQSLGQGLEFLIYFQGNSAPDKSGLPSDRFSAERTGGSVSTLTIQRTQQEDSAVYLCASSRRGGQGYYEQYFGPGTRLTVT.

The chain recombines TRBV5-1 with TRBJ2-3, with 8 nucleotides matching TRBD2. CDR1 is SGHRS and CDR2 is YFSETQ in the germline V gene. The CDR3 has 16 residues. Trimming at V came to 4 bases and at J to 1 base, leaving 8 bases not matched to a gene. The CDR3 region is CASSRLAGGRTDTQYF. The CDR3 DNA is TGCGCCAGCAGCCGGCTGGCGGGGGGACGCACAGATACGCAGTATTTT.

This clone is a singleton in its sample. The chain carries TRBV9 and TRBJ1-4; D gene ambiguous. CDR1 and CDR2 from the germline V gene are SGDLS and YYNGEE. The germline V and J ends were trimmed by 5 bases and 4 bases, with 15 bases remaining between them. There are 15 residues in the CDR3. CDR3 coding DNA: TGTGCCAGCAGTGGAGTGGGAGCGGGTAATGAAAAACTGTTTTTT. As protein: CASSGVGAGNEKLFF.

This clone has a single count. The chain joins TRBV7-2 to TRBJ1-1; 12 nucleotides agree with TRBD1. CDR3 length: 14 residues. CDR1 and CDR2 (germline): SGHTA, FQGNSA. Germline trimming cut 5 bases from V and 4 bases from J; bases unmatched to any gene: 2. As DNA, the CDR3 is TGTGCCAGCAGCGTGGGACAGGGGGCCACTGAAGCTTTCTTT. Amino acids: CASSVGQGATEAFF.

This sequence joins TRBV4-3 and TRBJ2-7; no definite D call. CDR1 LGHNA and CDR2 YSLEER come from the germline V gene. V lost 0 bases and J lost 1, with 7 bases in between. This CDR3 is built from 14 residues. The CDR3 reads CASSQDRSSYEQYF. The CDR3 DNA reads TGCGCCAGCAGCCAAGACAGGTCTTCCTACGAGCAGTACTTC.

The rearrangement links TRBV5-8 to TRBJ2-7; the match to TRBD1 covers 7 bases. Germline V gene lookup returns CDR1 SGHTS and CDR2 YDEGEE. The CDR3 is 16 residues long. V gave up 0 bases and J gave up 0 bases; unmatched junction bases: 6. The CDR3 DNA sequence: TGTGCCAGCAGCTTGGTCTCGACAGGGATCTCCTACGAGCAGTACTTC. Amino acids: CASSLVSTGISYEQYF.

The gene calls are TRBV5-1 and TRBJ1-4; possible D gene TRBD1, 5 bases. Trimming took 6 bases from V and 8 from J, leaving 17 bases between them. Germline CDR1 reads SGHRS; CDR2 reads YFSETQ. This CDR3 is built from 14 residues. CDR3 DNA: TGCGCCAGCACCCCGGGGGGATTCGGAGAAAAACTGTTTTTT. This sequence encodes CASTPGGFGEKLFF.

The chain joins TRBV18 to TRBJ1-1; TRBD1 matches at 7 bases. Germline assignment: CDR1 KGHSH and CDR2 LQKENI. CDR3 size: 13 residues. Trimming took 4 bases from V and 5 from J; bases not matched to a gene: 4. CDR3 protein: CASSQGQLTEAFF. CDR3 coding DNA: TGTGCCAGCTCACAGGGACAGTTAACTGAAGCTTTCTTT.

This clone was observed a few times. The chain links TRBV28 to TRBJ2-1, with a tentative D call TRBD2 (6 bases). V gave up 4 bases and J gave up 7 bases, with 11 bases separating them. Germline V gene sequence: CDR1 MDHEN, CDR2 SYDVKM. The CDR3 runs to 13 residues. The chain's CDR3 is CASSSPGRNEQFF. The DNA for the CDR3 is TGTGCCAGCAGTTCCCCAGGGAGGAATGAGCAGTTCTTC.

V and J are TRBV14 and TRBJ2-1, with 7 bases aligning to TRBD2. Looked up from germline, CDR1 is SGHDN and CDR2 is FVKESK. Trimming at V came to 6 bases and at J to 0 bases, leaving 2 bases not matched to a gene. This CDR3 has 14 residues. CDR3 nucleotides: TGTGCCAGCAGGGGGACTAACTCCTACAATGAGCAGTTCTTC. Encoded protein: CASRGTNSYNEQFF.

The chain links TRBV14 to TRBJ1-5; D unresolved. The CDR3 contains 12 residues. Germline values: CDR1 SGHDN, CDR2 FVKESK. V was pared by 3 bases and J by 14 bases, with 14 bases between. CDR3 residues: CASSHRTGTKHF. As DNA, the CDR3 is TGTGCCAGCAGCCACCGGACGGGAACGAAGCATTTT.

The chain is built from TRBV9 and TRBJ1-2; tentatively, D is TRBD1 (6 bases). CDR3 length equals 16 residues. In germline, CDR1 is SGDLS, CDR2 YYNGEE. The germline V and J ends were trimmed by 3 bases and 3 bases, with 18 bases remaining between them. Here the CDR3 reads CASSANLGGDDYGYTF. The CDR3, as DNA: TGTGCCAGCAGCGCGAACCTAGGGGGGGACGACTATGGCTACACCTTC.